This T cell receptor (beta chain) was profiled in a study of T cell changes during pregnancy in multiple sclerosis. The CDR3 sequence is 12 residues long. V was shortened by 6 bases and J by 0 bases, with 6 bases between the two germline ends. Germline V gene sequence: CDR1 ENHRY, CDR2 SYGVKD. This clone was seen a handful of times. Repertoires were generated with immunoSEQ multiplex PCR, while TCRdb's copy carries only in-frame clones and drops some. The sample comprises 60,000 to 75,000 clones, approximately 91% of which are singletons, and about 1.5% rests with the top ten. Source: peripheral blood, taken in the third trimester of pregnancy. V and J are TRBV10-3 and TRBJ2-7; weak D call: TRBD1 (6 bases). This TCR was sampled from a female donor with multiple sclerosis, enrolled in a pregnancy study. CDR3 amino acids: CAIRDSSYEQYF. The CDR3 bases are TGTGCCATCAGGGACAGCTCCTACGAGCAGTACTTC.